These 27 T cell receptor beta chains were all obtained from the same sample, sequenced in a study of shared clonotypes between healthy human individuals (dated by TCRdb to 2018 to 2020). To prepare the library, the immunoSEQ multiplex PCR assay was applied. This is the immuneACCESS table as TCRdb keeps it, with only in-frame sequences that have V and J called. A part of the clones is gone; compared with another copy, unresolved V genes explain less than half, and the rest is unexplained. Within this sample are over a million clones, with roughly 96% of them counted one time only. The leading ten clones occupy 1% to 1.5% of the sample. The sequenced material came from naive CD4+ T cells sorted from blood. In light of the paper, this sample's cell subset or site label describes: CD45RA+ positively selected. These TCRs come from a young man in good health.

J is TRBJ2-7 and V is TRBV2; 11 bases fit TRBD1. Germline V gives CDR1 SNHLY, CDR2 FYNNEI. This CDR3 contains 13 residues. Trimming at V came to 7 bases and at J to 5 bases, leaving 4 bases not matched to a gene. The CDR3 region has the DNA TGTGCCAGCACGAGGGACAGGGGGAACGAGCAGTACTTC. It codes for CASTRDRGNEQYF.

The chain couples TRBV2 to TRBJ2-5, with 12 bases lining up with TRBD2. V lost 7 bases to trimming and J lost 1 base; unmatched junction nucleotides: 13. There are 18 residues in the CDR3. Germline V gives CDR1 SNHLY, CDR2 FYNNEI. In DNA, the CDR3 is TGTGCCAGCATGGGGGTCCCGGGACTAGCGGGTTTCCAAGAGACCCAGTACTTC. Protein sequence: CASMGVPGLAGFQETQYF.

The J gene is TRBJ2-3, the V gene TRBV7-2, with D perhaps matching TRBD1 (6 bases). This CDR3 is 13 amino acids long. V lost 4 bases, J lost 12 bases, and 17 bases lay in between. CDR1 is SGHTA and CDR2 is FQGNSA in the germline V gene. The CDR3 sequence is CASSYNSQGSQYF. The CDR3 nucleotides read TGTGCCAGCAGCTACAACAGCCAGGGGTCCCAGTATTTT.

CDR3 sequence reads: CASSPRRADNEQFF. The CDR3, as DNA: TGTGCCAGCAGCCCACGGAGGGCCGACAATGAGCAGTTCTTC. The chain couples TRBV5-4 to TRBJ2-1, with D tentatively TRBD2 (6 bases). The CDR3 contains 14 residues. Per germline, CDR1 SGHNT and CDR2 YYREEE (reference sequence). The V and J ends lost 4 bases and 5 bases respectively, with 13 bases between them.

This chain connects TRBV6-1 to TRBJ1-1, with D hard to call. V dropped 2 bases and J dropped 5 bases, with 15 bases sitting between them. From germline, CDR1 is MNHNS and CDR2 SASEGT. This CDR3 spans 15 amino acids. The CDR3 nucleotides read TGTGCCAGCAGTGAATATTTAGGGTTTGTGACTGAAGCTTTCTTT. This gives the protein CASSEYLGFVTEAFF.

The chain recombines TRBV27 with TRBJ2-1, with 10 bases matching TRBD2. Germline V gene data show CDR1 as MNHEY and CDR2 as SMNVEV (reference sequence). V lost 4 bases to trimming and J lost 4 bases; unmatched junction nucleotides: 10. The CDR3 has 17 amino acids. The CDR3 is CASSYLVHSGRYNEQFF. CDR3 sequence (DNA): TGTGCCAGCAGTTACCTAGTCCATAGCGGGAGGTACAATGAGCAGTTCTTC.

Here the CDR3 DNA reads TGTGCCAGCAGCTTGCCAGGGGCCGATTCCTACGAGCAGTACTTC. It encodes CASSLPGADSYEQYF. The V and J genes are TRBV5-4 and TRBJ2-7, with D maybe TRBD1 (6 bases). The CDR3 spans 15 residues. V was trimmed by 1 base and J by 1 base, leaving 12 bases between them. Germline-derived CDR1 and CDR2 are SGHNT and YYREEE (reference sequence).

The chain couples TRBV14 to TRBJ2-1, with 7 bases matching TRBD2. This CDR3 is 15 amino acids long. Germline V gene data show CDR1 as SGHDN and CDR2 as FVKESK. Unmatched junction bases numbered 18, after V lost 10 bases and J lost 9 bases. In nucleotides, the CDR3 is TGTGCCACCTCGGCAGCGGGAAATTTGCGGGCTGAGCAGTTCTTC. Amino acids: CATSAAGNLRAEQFF.

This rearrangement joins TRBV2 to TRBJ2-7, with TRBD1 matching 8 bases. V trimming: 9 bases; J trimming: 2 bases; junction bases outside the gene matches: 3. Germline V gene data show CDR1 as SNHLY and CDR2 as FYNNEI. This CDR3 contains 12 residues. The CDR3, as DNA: TGTGCCAGTGCAGGGGGCGCCTACGAGCAGTACTTC. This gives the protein CASAGGAYEQYF.

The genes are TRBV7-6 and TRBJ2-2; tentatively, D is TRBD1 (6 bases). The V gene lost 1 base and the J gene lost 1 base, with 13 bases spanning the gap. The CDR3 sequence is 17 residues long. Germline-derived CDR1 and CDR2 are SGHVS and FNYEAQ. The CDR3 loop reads CASSLVSGRGNTGELFF. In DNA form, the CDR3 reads TGTGCCAGCAGCTTAGTGTCGGGCAGGGGGAACACCGGGGAGCTGTTTTTT.

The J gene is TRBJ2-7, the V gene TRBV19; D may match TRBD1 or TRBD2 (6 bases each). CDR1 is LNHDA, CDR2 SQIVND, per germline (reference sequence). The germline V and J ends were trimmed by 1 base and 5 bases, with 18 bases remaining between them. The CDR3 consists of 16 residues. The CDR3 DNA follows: TGTGCCAGTAGTATAGCGGGGGACACCCCTTGGGACGAGCAGTACTTC. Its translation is CASSIAGDTPWDEQYF.

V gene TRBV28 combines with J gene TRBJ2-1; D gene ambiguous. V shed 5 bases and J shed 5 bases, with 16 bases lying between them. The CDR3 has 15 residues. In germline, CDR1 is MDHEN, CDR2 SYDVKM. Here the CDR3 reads CASSGRRSLDNEQFF. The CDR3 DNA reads TGTGCCAGCAGTGGACGGAGATCGCTGGACAATGAGCAGTTCTTC.

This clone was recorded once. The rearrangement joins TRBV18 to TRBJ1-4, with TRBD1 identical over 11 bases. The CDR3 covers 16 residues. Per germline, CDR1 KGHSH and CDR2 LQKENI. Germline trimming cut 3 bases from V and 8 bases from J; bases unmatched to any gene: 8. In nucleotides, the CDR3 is TGTGCCAGCTCACCTGGACAGGGGGCGATAAGCGAAAAACTGTTTTTT. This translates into CASSPGQGAISEKLFF.

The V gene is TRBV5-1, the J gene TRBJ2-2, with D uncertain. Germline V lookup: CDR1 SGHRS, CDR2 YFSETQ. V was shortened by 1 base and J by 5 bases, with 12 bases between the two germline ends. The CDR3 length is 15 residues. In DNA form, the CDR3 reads TGCGCCAGCAGCTTGTCGTCAGAAAAGACCGGGGAGCTGTTTTTT. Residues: CASSLSSEKTGELFF.

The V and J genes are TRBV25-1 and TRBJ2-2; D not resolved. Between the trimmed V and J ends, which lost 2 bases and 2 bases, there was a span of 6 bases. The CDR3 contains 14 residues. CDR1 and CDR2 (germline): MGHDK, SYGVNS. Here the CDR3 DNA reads TGTGCCAGCAGTGAAAGACCCAACACCGGGGAGCTGTTTTTT. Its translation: CASSERPNTGELFF.

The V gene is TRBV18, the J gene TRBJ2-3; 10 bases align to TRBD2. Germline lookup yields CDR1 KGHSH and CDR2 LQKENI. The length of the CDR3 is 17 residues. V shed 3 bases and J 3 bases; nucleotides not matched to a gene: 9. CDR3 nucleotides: TGTGCCAGCTCACCCGGGGCTAGCGGGAGTCAAACAGATACGCAGTATTTT. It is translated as CASSPGASGSQTDTQYF.

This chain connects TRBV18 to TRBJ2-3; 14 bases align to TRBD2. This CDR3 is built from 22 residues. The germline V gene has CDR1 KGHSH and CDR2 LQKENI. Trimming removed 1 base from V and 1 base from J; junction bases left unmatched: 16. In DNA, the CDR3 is TGTGCCAGCTCACCACAGTTTGCTCGACTAGCGGGAGGGCGGATGGGCACAGATACGCAGTATTTT. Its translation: CASSPQFARLAGGRMGTDTQYF.

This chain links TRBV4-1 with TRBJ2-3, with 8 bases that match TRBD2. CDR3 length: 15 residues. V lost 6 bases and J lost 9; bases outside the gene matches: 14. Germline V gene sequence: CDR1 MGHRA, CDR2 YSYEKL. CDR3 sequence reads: CASSLIAQREMTQYF. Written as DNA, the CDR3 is TGCGCCAGCAGTCTCATAGCCCAGCGGGAGATGACGCAGTATTTT.

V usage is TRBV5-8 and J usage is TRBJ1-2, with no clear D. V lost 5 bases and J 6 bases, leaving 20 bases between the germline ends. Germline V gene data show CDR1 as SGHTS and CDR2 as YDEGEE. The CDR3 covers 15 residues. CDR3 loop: CASRNPVGPLDGYTF. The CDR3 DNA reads TGTGCCAGCAGGAACCCCGTCGGCCCCCTCGATGGCTACACCTTC. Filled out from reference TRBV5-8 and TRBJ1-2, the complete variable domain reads EAGVTQSPTHLIKTRGQQATLRCSPISGHTSVYWYQQALGLGLQFLLWYDEGEERNRGNFPPRFSGRQFPNYSSELNVNALELEDSALYLCASRNPVGPLDGYTFGSGTRLTVV.

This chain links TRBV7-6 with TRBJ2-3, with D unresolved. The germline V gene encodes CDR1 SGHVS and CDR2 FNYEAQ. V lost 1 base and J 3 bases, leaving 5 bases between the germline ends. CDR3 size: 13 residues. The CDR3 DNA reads TGTGCCAGCAGCTTAGGGGCAACAGATACGCAGTATTTT. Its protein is CASSLGATDTQYF.

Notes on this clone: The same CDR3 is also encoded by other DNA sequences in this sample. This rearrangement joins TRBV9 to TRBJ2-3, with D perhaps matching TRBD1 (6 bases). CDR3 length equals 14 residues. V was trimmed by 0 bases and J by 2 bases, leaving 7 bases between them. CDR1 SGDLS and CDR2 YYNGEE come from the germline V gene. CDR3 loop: CASSVVGATDTQYF. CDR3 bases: TGTGCCAGCAGCGTAGTGGGGGCCACAGATACGCAGTATTTT.

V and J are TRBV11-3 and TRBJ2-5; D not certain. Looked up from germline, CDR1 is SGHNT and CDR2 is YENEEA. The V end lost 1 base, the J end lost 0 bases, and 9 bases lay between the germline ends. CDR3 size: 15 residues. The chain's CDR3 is CASSLGGRNQETQYF. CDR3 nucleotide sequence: TGTGCCAGCAGCTTAGGAGGACGCAACCAAGAGACCCAGTACTTC.

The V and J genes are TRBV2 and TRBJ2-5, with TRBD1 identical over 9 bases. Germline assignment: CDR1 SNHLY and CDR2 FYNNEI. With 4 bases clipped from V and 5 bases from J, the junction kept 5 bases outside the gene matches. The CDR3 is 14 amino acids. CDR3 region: CASSGTGDGETQYF. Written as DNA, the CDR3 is TGTGCCAGCAGTGGGACAGGGGACGGGGAGACCCAGTACTTC.

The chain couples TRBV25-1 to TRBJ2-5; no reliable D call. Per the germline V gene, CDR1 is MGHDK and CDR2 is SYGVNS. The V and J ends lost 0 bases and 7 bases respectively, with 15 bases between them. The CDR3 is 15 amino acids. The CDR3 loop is CASSEYRIGSGTQYF. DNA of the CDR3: TGTGCCAGCAGTGAATATAGGATTGGTTCGGGGACCCAGTACTTC.

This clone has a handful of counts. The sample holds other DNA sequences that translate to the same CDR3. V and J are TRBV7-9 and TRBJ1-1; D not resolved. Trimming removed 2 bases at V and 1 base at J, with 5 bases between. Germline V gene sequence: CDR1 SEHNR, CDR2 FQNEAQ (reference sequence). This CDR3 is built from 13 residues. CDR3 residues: CASSLRENTEAFF. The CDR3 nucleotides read TGTGCCAGCAGCTTAAGGGAGAACACTGAAGCTTTCTTT.

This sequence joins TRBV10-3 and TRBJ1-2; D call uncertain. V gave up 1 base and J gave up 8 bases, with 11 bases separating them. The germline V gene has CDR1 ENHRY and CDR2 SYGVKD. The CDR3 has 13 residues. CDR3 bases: TGTGCCATCAGTGAGTATCCGGGATCGGGCTACACCTTC. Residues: CAISEYPGSGYTF.

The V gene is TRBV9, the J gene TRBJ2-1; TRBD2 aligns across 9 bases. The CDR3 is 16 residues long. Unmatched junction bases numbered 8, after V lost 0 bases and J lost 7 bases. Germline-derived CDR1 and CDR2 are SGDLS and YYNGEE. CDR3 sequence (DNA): TGTGCCAGCAGCGTAGGTAGTAGCGGGAGTTCAAATGAGCAGTTCTTC. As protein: CASSVGSSGSSNEQFF.